The present entry profiles one TCR beta chain with its context. TCRdb re-analysed the RT-PCR reads in MiXCR, keeping a single row per CDR3 protein. The sample lists 150,000 to 200,000 distinct CDR3 sequences, about 29% seen once, with approximately 3% in the top ten. The data are from a study of patients and donors after allogeneic stem cell transplantation. CDR1 is SQVTM and CDR2 is ANQGSEA in the germline V gene. With 7 bases removed from V and 4 bases from J, the gap between germline ends came to 13 bases. This CDR3 is 13 amino acids long. Sequencing was done on a sample of blood, either unsorted or a sorted T cell fraction (not recorded which). This receptor was identified in a human donor who was either an allogeneic HSCT recipient or a stem cell or donor lymphocyte infusion donor (not recorded which). It is not recorded whose cells these are; they may come from a transplant donor. The genes are TRBV29-1 and TRBJ2-2; weak D call: TRBD1 (6 bases). Here the CDR3 reads CSAKQGLTGELFF. The CDR3 DNA reads as TGCAGCGCCAAACAGGGTCTCACCGGGGAGCTGTTTTTT.